These T cell receptor beta chains were read from a single sample in a study of OX40 agonist ivuxolimab in advanced cancers. Produced via immunoSEQ multiplex PCR; TCRdb's table is partial and in-frame only. The sample holds 90,000 or so clones, approximately 89% seen once. The sample here was CD4+ or CD8+ T cells sorted from blood, taken in a trial of the OX40 agonist ivuxolimab. The receptors shown here come from an adult with an advanced solid tumor such as melanoma, head and neck, liver or kidney cancer. Both conserved end residues are part of each CDR3. Fields, in order: V gene, J gene, D gene, CDR3 protein, CDR3 DNA. A D gene is named only where the DNA matches it firmly.

V gene: TRBV11-2; J gene: TRBJ1-1; D gene: NA; CDR3 protein: CASSFQDTMNTEAFF; CDR3 DNA: TGTGCCAGCAGCTTCCAGGACACCATGAACACTGAAGCTTTCTTT
V gene: TRBV7-2; J gene: TRBJ2-5; D gene: NA; CDR3 protein: CASSLVGPQETQYF; CDR3 DNA: TGTGCCAGCAGCTTAGTCGGGCCCCAAGAGACCCAGTACTTC
V gene: TRBV5-4; J gene: TRBJ2-3; D gene: NA; CDR3 protein: CASSLRGADTQYF; CDR3 DNA: TGTGCCAGCAGCCTACGTGGAGCGGATACGCAGTATTTT
V gene: TRBV4-1; J gene: TRBJ2-3; D gene: TRBD1; CDR3 protein: CASSQGNRGADTQYF; CDR3 DNA: TGCGCCAGCAGCCAAGGAAACAGGGGAGCAGATACGCAGTATTTT
V gene: TRBV29-1; J gene: TRBJ1-2; D gene: NA; CDR3 protein: CSVADSFGSYTF; CDR3 DNA: TGCAGCGTCGCGGACAGTTTCGGGAGCTACACCTTC
V gene: TRBV10-3; J gene: TRBJ2-7; D gene: NA; CDR3 protein: CAISESTPQYF; CDR3 DNA: TGTGCCATCAGTGAGTCGACTCCCCAGTACTTC
V gene: TRBV5-4; J gene: TRBJ2-1; D gene: NA; CDR3 protein: CASSLEISSNEQFF; CDR3 DNA: TGTGCCAGCAGCTTGGAAATTTCCTCCAATGAGCAGTTCTTC
V gene: TRBV18; J gene: TRBJ2-1; D gene: TRBD2; CDR3 protein: CASSDVPGLAGGTGNEQFF; CDR3 DNA: TGTGCCAGCTCAGATGTCCCGGGACTAGCGGGGGGAACGGGCAATGAGCAGTTCTTC
V gene: TRBV6-6; J gene: TRBJ2-3; D gene: NA; CDR3 protein: CASSYGAVMGTDTQYF; CDR3 DNA: TGTGCCAGCAGTTACGGAGCGGTGATGGGGACAGATACGCAGTATTTT
V gene: TRBV6-5; J gene: TRBJ1-1; D gene: NA; CDR3 protein: CASSTRTAEAFF; CDR3 DNA: TGTGCCAGCAGTACCCGGACAGCTGAAGCTTTCTTT
V gene: TRBV2; J gene: TRBJ2-3; D gene: TRBD2; CDR3 protein: CASSARTSGPSTDTQYF; CDR3 DNA: TGTGCCAGCAGTGCCCGGACTAGCGGGCCTTCCACAGATACGCAGTATTTT
V gene: TRBV7-8; J gene: TRBJ1-5; D gene: NA; CDR3 protein: CASSLLVGLSNQPQHF; CDR3 DNA: TGTGCCAGCAGCCTCCTCGTAGGATTAAGCAATCAGCCCCAGCATTTT
V gene: TRBV7-9; J gene: TRBJ2-1; D gene: NA; CDR3 protein: CASSLGEAPSNEQFF; CDR3 DNA: TGTGCCAGCAGCTTAGGGGAGGCCCCAAGCAATGAGCAGTTCTTC
V gene: TRBV19; J gene: TRBJ2-7; D gene: TRBD2; CDR3 protein: CASSIDRLATSYEQYF; CDR3 DNA: TGTGCCAGTAGTATCGATCGACTAGCGACGTCCTACGAGCAGTACTTC
V gene: TRBV5-1; J gene: TRBJ1-1; D gene: NA; CDR3 protein: CASSFGGLNTEAFF; CDR3 DNA: TGCGCCAGCAGCTTCGGGGGGCTGAACACTGAAGCTTTCTTT
V gene: TRBV9; J gene: TRBJ2-7; D gene: TRBD2; CDR3 protein: CASSVSSGSSYEQYF; CDR3 DNA: TGTGCCAGCAGCGTGTCTAGCGGAAGCTCCTACGAGCAGTACTTC